These 29 T cell receptor beta chains were all obtained from the same sample, sequenced in a study of T cells after yellow fever vaccination. TCRdb reprocessed the 5' RACE reads with MiXCR, giving one entry per CDR3 protein. The sample contains roughly 520,000 distinct CDR3 sequences, around a fifth of which appear only once. This material consisted of PBMCs, taken roughly 20 days after the first yellow fever vaccination. These receptors were collected from a man younger than 30 who received the YFV17D yellow fever vaccine.

This clonotype was counted a few times. The gene calls are TRBV4-1 and TRBJ1-6; D call uncertain. CDR1 and CDR2 from the germline V gene are MGHRA and YSYEKL. This CDR3 is built from 15 residues. V was cut by 0 bases and J by 10 bases, with 13 bases left in between. The CDR3 loop reads CASSQENRADSPLHF. The DNA for the CDR3 is TGCGCCAGCAGCCAAGAAAATAGGGCGGACTCACCCCTCCACTTT.

J is TRBJ2-3 and V is TRBV5-1; D is tentatively TRBD1 or TRBD2 (5 bases each). V dropped 4 bases and J dropped 6 bases, with 12 bases sitting between them. The germline gives CDR1 SGHRS, CDR2 YFSETQ. The CDR3 is made up of 13 amino acids. The DNA of the CDR3 is TGCGCCAGCAGCCCTAGGGACGGTGATACGCAGTATTTT. Protein sequence: CASSPRDGDTQYF.

The chain combines TRBV12-3 or TRBV12-4 with TRBJ1-2; 7 bases match TRBD1. V lost 6 bases to trimming and J lost 8 bases; unmatched junction nucleotides: 15. The length of the CDR3 is 15 residues. CDR3 DNA: TGTGCCAGCAGACCAAACAGGATAGGGGGCCGGGGCTACACCTTC. Translating it yields CASRPNRIGGRGYTF.

V usage is TRBV15 and J usage is TRBJ2-5, with a possible D match to TRBD2 (5 bases). Germline V gene sequence: CDR1 LNHNV, CDR2 YYDKDF (reference sequence). Trimming stripped 3 bases from V and 5 bases from J, with 7 bases between. CDR3 size: 12 residues. DNA of the CDR3: TGTGCCACCAGCAGGGGAGAGGAGACCCAGTACTTC. Translated: CATSRGEETQYF.

This clonotype was detected only a few times. Written as DNA, the CDR3 is TGTGCCAGCAGCGTAGGGGCACTAGCGGGGTTCCAAGAGACCCAGTACTTC. Encoded protein: CASSVGALAGFQETQYF. This chain uses TRBV9 with TRBJ2-5; 10 bases are shared with TRBD2. The CDR3 is made up of 17 amino acids. Germline CDR1 SGDLS, CDR2 YYNGEE. V lost 0 bases to trimming and J lost 1 base; unmatched junction nucleotides: 6.

This clonotype was recorded once. CDR3 in DNA: TGCAGTGCTCAACGGGGGTATAATTCACCCCTCCACTTT. It encodes CSAQRGYNSPLHF. The rearrangement joins TRBV20-1 to TRBJ1-6, with D tentatively TRBD1 (5 bases). CDR3 length: 13 residues. V gave up 5 bases and J gave up 4 bases, with 9 bases separating them. CDR1 and CDR2 (germline): DFQATT, SNEGSKA (reference sequence).

This clonotype turned up a few times. The chain links TRBV12-3 or TRBV12-4 to TRBJ2-5; 9 bases are a match to TRBD1. CDR3 length: 16 amino acids. The V and J ends lost 6 bases and 5 bases, in that order; junction bases with no gene match: 13. In DNA, the CDR3 is TGTGCCAGCAGCCAATCTGGACAGGGGTATTGGGAGACCCAGTACTTC. This codes for CASSQSGQGYWETQYF.

The chain has TRBV29-1 and TRBJ2-2, with D unclear. The CDR3 extends over 13 amino acids. V lost 7 bases, J lost 0 bases, and 9 bases lay in between. Germline CDR1 reads SQVTM; CDR2 reads ANQGSEA. Written as DNA, the CDR3 is TGCAGCGGCCTAACAACGAACACCGGGGAGCTGTTTTTT. Its translation is CSGLTTNTGELFF.

The chain recombines TRBV4-2 with TRBJ1-1, with D perhaps TRBD1 (6 bases). Germline V gene lookup returns CDR1 LGHNA and CDR2 YNFKEQ. The CDR3 is 14 residues long. Trimming pared 2 bases from V and 4 bases from J, leaving 11 bases between. CDR3 nucleotide sequence: TGTGCCAGCAGCCAACGGAAAGGGGGCACTGAAGCTTTCTTT. As protein: CASSQRKGGTEAFF.

This chain links TRBV5-1 with TRBJ1-4, with D tentatively TRBD1 (6 bases). The CDR3 contains 14 residues. V lost 4 bases to trimming and J lost 8 bases, with 15 bases between them. Germline V gives CDR1 SGHRS, CDR2 YFSETQ. The DNA for the CDR3 is TGCGCCAGCAGCGGTGTACAGGGAGCCGAAAAACTGTTTTTT. Its translation: CASSGVQGAEKLFF.

A few counts support this clonotype. The V gene is TRBV4-2, the J gene TRBJ1-2; D is ambiguous. This CDR3 comprises 13 residues. With 0 bases removed from V and 6 bases from J, the gap between germline ends came to 8 bases. Germline lookup yields CDR1 LGHNA and CDR2 YNFKEQ. CDR3 in amino acids: CASSQERMDGYTF. CDR3 nucleotides: TGTGCCAGCAGCCAAGAAAGGATGGATGGCTACACCTTC.

The chain uses TRBV27 and TRBJ2-7, with no clear D. CDR1 and CDR2 from the germline V gene are MNHEY and SMNVEV (reference sequence). V lost 3 bases and J lost 3, with 15 bases in between. The CDR3 runs to 15 residues. The DNA of the CDR3 is TGTGCCAGCAGTTTCTCTTTTACCTTCCGCTACGAGCAGTACGTC. The encoded protein is CASSFSFTFRYEQYV.

This clonotype came up a few times. This chain connects TRBV6-6 to TRBJ2-1; D call uncertain. Between the trimmed V and J ends, which lost 2 bases and 13 bases, there was a span of 6 bases. CDR3 size: 10 residues. Germline CDR1 reads MNHNY; CDR2 reads SVGAGI (reference sequence). In DNA form, the CDR3 reads TGTGCCAGCAGTTACCCTATCCAGTTCTTC. The encoded protein is CASSYPIQFF.

Only a few counts were recorded for this clonotype. This chain links TRBV9 with TRBJ1-6; the D gene is possibly TRBD1 (6 bases). The ends were cut back, 3 bases at V and 9 bases at J, with 22 bases in the middle. The CDR3 spans 17 residues. Looked up from germline, CDR1 is SGDLS and CDR2 is YYNGEE. The CDR3 is CASSASPGHGLRSPLHF. CDR3 sequence (DNA): TGTGCCAGCAGCGCCTCGCCGGGACATGGACTCCGTTCACCCCTCCACTTT.

The chain is built from TRBV6-1 and TRBJ2-2; possible D gene TRBD2, 6 bases. Germline V lookup: CDR1 MNHNS, CDR2 SASEGT. The CDR3 has 16 amino acids. The ends were cut back, 8 bases at V and 0 bases at J, with 16 bases in the middle. The CDR3 DNA reads as TGTGCCAGCTCTGCGGGGCTTACCGCGAACACCGGGGAGCTGTTTTTT. Encoded protein: CASSAGLTANTGELFF.

The chain couples TRBV20-1 to TRBJ2-3, with D perhaps matching TRBD1 or TRBD2 (5 bases each). CDR3 length equals 15 residues. Germline V lookup: CDR1 DFQATT, CDR2 SNEGSKA (reference sequence). V was pared by 0 bases and J by 3 bases, with 13 bases between. The DNA for the CDR3 is TGCAGTGCTAGAGATTTTGGGGGAATGACAGATACGCAGTATTTT. Translating it yields CSARDFGGMTDTQYF.

This clonotype came up many times. The chain has TRBV21-1 and TRBJ2-7. TRBV21-1 is termed a pseudogene. The length of the CDR3 is 17 residues. CDR3 sequence (DNA): TGTGCCAGCAGCATTAGGGTTTCCCACGACCCGTGGCTGGAGCAGTACGTC. As protein: CASSIRVSHDPWLEQYV.

This clonotype was seen a handful of times. The chain is built from TRBV10-3 and TRBJ1-4; D ambiguous. The CDR3 length is 13 residues. The ends were cut back, 6 bases at V and 15 bases at J, with 20 bases in the middle. Germline V gene sequence: CDR1 ENHRY, CDR2 SYGVKD. The CDR3: CAIRNGENKSLFF. The CDR3 coding sequence is TGTGCCATCAGGAACGGAGAAAATAAGAGTTTGTTTTTT.

This clonotype has only a few counts. The rearrangement uses TRBV5-1 and TRBJ2-5, with 8 bases fitting TRBD2. The germline CDR1 and CDR2 sequences are SGHRS and YFSETQ. The CDR3 consists of 15 residues. After removal of 3 bases from V and 4 bases from J, the junction contained 8 bases not matched to a gene. The CDR3 nucleotides are TGCGCCAGCAGCTCCAACGGGGGGGGCCGAGAGACCCAGTACTTC. Translated: CASSSNGGGRETQYF.

In this sample, this clonotype turned up a few times. The chain recombines TRBV3-1 with TRBJ2-1, with TRBD2 identical over 14 bases. The germline CDR1 and CDR2 sequences are LGHDT and YNNKEL (reference sequence). The J segment lost 6 bases and the V segment lost 1 base, leaving 5 bases of the junction unmatched. The CDR3 has 17 residues. The CDR3 DNA sequence: TGTGCCAGCAGCCAAGGAGGGACTAGCGGGGGTCCCAATGAGCAGTTCTTC. It is translated as CASSQGGTSGGPNEQFF.

This clonotype was detected a few times. CDR3: CASSVGAREFNEQFF. The CDR3, as DNA: TGTGCCAGCAGCGTAGGGGCTAGGGAATTCAATGAGCAGTTCTTC. The chain has TRBV9 and TRBJ2-1; unclear D gene. Trimming took off 0 bases at V and 6 bases at J, with 13 bases between the two ends. The germline CDR1 and CDR2 sequences are SGDLS and YYNGEE. The CDR3 is 15 residues long.

This sequence joins TRBV2 and TRBJ1-5; no firm D call. Trimming removed 8 bases from V and 4 bases from J, with 15 bases in between. This CDR3 spans 14 amino acids. Germline CDR1 SNHLY, CDR2 FYNNEI. The CDR3 coding sequence is TGTGCCAGCTCGTCCGGATACCTAAATCAGCCCCAGCATTTT. This gives the protein CASSSGYLNQPQHF.

The chain combines TRBV5-6 with TRBJ1-1; no reliable D call. This CDR3 comprises 14 residues. Trimming took 6 bases from V and 1 from J, leaving 13 bases between them. Germline V gene data show CDR1 as SGHDT and CDR2 as YYEEEE. CDR3 bases: TGTGCCAGCAACGGTCTGCGGGGGAACACTGAAGCTTTCTTT. Translated: CASNGLRGNTEAFF. The variable domain in full, completed from reference TRBV5-6 and TRBJ1-1, reads DAGVTQSPTHLIKTRGQQVTLRCSPKSGHDTVSWYQQALGQGPQFIFQYYEEEERQRGNFPDRFSGHQFPNYSSELNVNALLLGDSALYLCASNGLRGNTEAFFGQGTRLTVV.

At least ten counts were recorded for this clonotype. This sequence joins TRBV12-3 or TRBV12-4 and TRBJ2-3; D may be TRBD1 (5 bases). CDR3 size: 12 residues. Trimming took off 2 bases at V and 5 bases at J, with 5 bases between the two ends. The CDR3: CASSLTGDTQYF. CDR3 in DNA: TGTGCCAGCAGTTTAACAGGAGATACGCAGTATTTT.

The chain combines TRBV10-3 with TRBJ1-2; TRBD1 matches at 9 bases. The ends lost 4 bases at V and 5 bases at J; junction bases unmatched: 5. CDR1 and CDR2 from the germline V gene are ENHRY and SYGVKD. The CDR3 runs to 14 residues. The CDR3: CAISADRGLYGYTF. DNA of the CDR3: TGTGCCATCAGTGCGGACAGGGGTTTATATGGCTACACCTTC.

This clonotype has just a few counts. The V and J genes are TRBV28 and TRBJ1-1; D gene unclear. Germline assignment: CDR1 MDHEN and CDR2 SYDVKM. V lost 2 bases and J lost 2, with 6 bases in between. The CDR3 is made up of 13 amino acids. CDR3 nucleotide sequence: TGTGCCAGCAGTTTACCCCTTAACACTGAAGCTTTCTTT. Translation: CASSLPLNTEAFF.

This clonotype occurred a few times. This chain uses TRBV29-1 with TRBJ1-1, with 8 bases that match TRBD1. CDR1 is SQVTM, CDR2 ANQGSEA, per germline. The J segment lost 1 base and the V segment lost 6 bases, leaving 4 bases of the junction unmatched. This CDR3 region has 13 residues. CDR3 loop: CSVVQGGNTEAFF. For the CDR3, the DNA is TGCAGCGTCGTACAGGGGGGGAACACTGAAGCTTTCTTT.

This clonotype has ten or more counts. V and J are TRBV5-1 and TRBJ1-6, with D possibly TRBD1 on 6 matching bases. This CDR3 contains 16 residues. Germline values: CDR1 SGHRS, CDR2 YFSETQ. V shed 0 bases and J shed 3 bases, with 10 bases lying between them. CDR3 nucleotides: TGCGCCAGCAGCTTGGCACAGGACAGCTATAATTCACCCCTCCACTTT. It yields the protein CASSLAQDSYNSPLHF.

This chain connects TRBV6-5 to TRBJ1-1; possibly TRBD1 for D (6 bases). The CDR3 covers 15 residues. Trimming left V 2 bases short and J 4 bases short, with 14 bases between. Germline V lookup: CDR1 MNHEY, CDR2 SVGAGI. The CDR3 DNA is TGTGCCAGCAGTTACAGGGGGGGCACATTCACTGAAGCTTTCTTT. Translated: CASSYRGGTFTEAFF.